This T cell receptor (beta chain) is from a study of blood T cells in healthy people across ages. With a J-beta primer mix and a sample-barcoded 5' primer, a second PCR ran roughly 6 to 11 cycles. The yield of each sample was at least 2.5 million CDR3-containing paired-end reads. TCRdb fed the 5' RACE reads into MiXCR, producing one record per CDR3 protein. The table has roughly 800,000 distinct CDR3 sequences, roughly 50% seen once. Regarding the study as a whole: Estimated diversity across one million T cells was deemed an underestimate.

The sample, approximately 10 milliliters of peripheral blood, was drawn from each donor. Extraction yielded at least 5 micrograms of total RNA per sample. The CDR3 extends over 14 amino acids. CDR1 is SGHRS, CDR2 YFSETQ, per germline. V lost 4 bases to trimming and J lost 5 bases; unmatched junction nucleotides: 8. For this clonotype: Its target is not known.

This chain joins TRBV5-1 and TRBJ2-7, with 8 bases lining up with TRBD1. The sequence was obtained from an elderly man in good health. Sequencing used blood. As DNA, the CDR3 is TGCGCCAGCAGCACCGGACAGGGACTCGACGAGCAGTACTTC. Protein sequence: CASSTGQGLDEQYF.